The clone carrying this T cell receptor (beta chain) was seen once. What it recognizes is unknown. This entry belongs to a study of glioma-infiltrating T cells. Notes on the study in general: Above-expected tissue-blood divergence occurred in all gliomas, most in low-grade ones.

Germline values: CDR1 LGHDT, CDR2 YNNKEL (reference sequence). The V gene lost 2 bases and the J gene lost 7 bases, with 7 bases spanning the gap. CDR3 length equals 12 residues. Amplification of TCR alpha and beta CDR3 regions from RNA used iRepertoire nested multiplex PCR. TCRdb re-called the multiplex PCR reads through MiXCR, storing one row per CDR3 protein. The profile covers roughly 190,000 distinct CDR3 sequences, with more than 30% appearing a single time and roughly 21% taken by the ten largest. Material for sequencing was glioma tissue, nonneoplastic brain tissue, or PBMCs (not recorded which). This receptor was identified in a human donor with low-grade glioma or glioblastoma, undergoing nonglioma brain surgery, or in good health (not recorded which). The chain joins TRBV3-1 to TRBJ2-3; no firm D call. CDR3 residues: CASSQPSNTQYF. DNA for the CDR3: TGTGCCAGCAGCCAACCTAGTAATACGCAGTATTTT.